This T cell receptor (beta chain) derives from a study of beta chain features in type 1 diabetes. The CDR3 covers 15 residues. Per the germline V gene, CDR1 is LGHNA and CDR2 is YNFKEQ. Trimming cost V 0 bases and J 4 bases; bases outside gene matches: 4. This clone was seen a handful of times. Of the isolated RNA, all was reverse transcribed, and so the sequenced material was expressed TCRB transcripts. Produced via immunoSEQ multiplex PCR; TCRdb's table is partial and in-frame only. The table lists about 340,000 clones, 6.5% to 10% of them singletons. What was sequenced was central memory CD4+ T cells from blood. This TCR derives from a woman between 18 and 30 years old in good health. This chain links TRBV4-2 with TRBJ1-1; TRBD1 matches at 8 bases. The CDR3 sequence is CASSQEVGQVTEAFF. CDR3 in DNA: TGTGCCAGCAGCCAAGAGGTGGGACAGGTCACTGAAGCTTTCTTT.